The entry below gives a single TCR beta chain sequence along with its context. The data belong to a study of blood T cell repertoires in COVID-19. The participants were between about 18 and 90 years old and came from about two dozen US areas. TCRdb keeps only in-frame clones here, not all; method: immunoSEQ multiplex PCR. This sample has hundreds of thousands of clones, with 70% to 90% found just once. Germline V gene data show CDR1 as SGHVS and CDR2 as FQNEAQ. The CDR3 totals 15 residues. J lost 4 bases, V lost 6 bases, and 7 bases had no gene match. The sequence was obtained from a woman aged 18-29 years with acute COVID-19. Input material: PBMCs or T cells enriched from blood (not recorded which). The chain combines TRBV7-8 with TRBJ2-1; TRBD2 aligns across 9 bases. The CDR3 bases are TGTGCCAGCAGGCCGGGACTAGCTCGGTACAATGAGCAGTTCTTC. This sequence encodes CASRPGLARYNEQFF.